This T cell receptor beta chain was sequenced for a study of radiotherapy plus CTLA-4 blockade in lung cancer. The study, taken as a whole, reports: Tumor-origin TCR clones grew in blood after radiotherapy plus ipilimumab.

Germline CDR1 and CDR2: WNHNN and SYGVQD (reference sequence). The V gene lost 5 bases and the J gene lost 6 bases, with 14 bases spanning the gap. There are 13 residues in the CDR3. Concerning this clone: Its specificity is not known.

TCRdb's table, derived via immunoSEQ multiplex PCR, lists solely in-frame clones and lacks some. In the table there are roughly 86,000 clones, around 83% of which are singletons. The chain uses TRBV10-1 and TRBJ2-7; D possibly corresponds to TRBD1 (6 bases). This specimen consisted of peripheral blood, obtained from a patient treated with radiotherapy plus ipilimumab. This TCR was sampled from a human donor with non-small cell lung cancer who had stable disease on radiotherapy plus ipilimumab. DNA of the CDR3: TGCGCCAGCAGTTTGAGGGTAGGGGGCGAGCAGTACTTC. This codes for CASSLRVGGEQYF.